This T cell receptor beta chain was found in a study of blood T cell repertoires in COVID-19. Trimming removed 6 bases at V and 8 bases at J, with 16 bases between. CDR3 length: 13 residues. Sequencing used immunoSEQ multiplex PCR; TCRdb keeps in-frame clones, though not all of them. This sample has 250,000 to 400,000 clones, with under 95% found just once. The chain couples TRBV12-3 or TRBV12-4 to TRBJ1-2, with a possible D match to TRBD1 (5 bases). Sequences were obtained from PBMCs or T cells enriched from blood (not recorded which). This TCR derives from a man in his 60s who had recovered from COVID-19. The CDR3 loop reads CASSPGDVSGYTF. CDR3 bases: TGTGCCAGCAGCCCGGGGGACGTATCAGGCTACACCTTC.